This TCR beta chain emerged from a study of cytomegalovirus exposure and HLA in healthy donors. Overall study results and limits: The authors later linked a missense DCLRE1C variant to TCR beta V- and J-gene trimming. In vitro checks showed that a few CMV-associated chains really do target CMV antigens.

This clone was recorded a few times. Its antigen is currently unknown. 60 Vbeta and 13 Jbeta primers were used in PCR. The assay was immunoSEQ multiplex PCR, and TCRdb's table has in-frame clones only and misses some. The sample records about 100,000 clones, 84% being singletons. The CDR3 totals 16 residues. Trimming took off 5 bases at V and 4 bases at J, with 19 bases between the two ends. Looked up from germline, CDR1 is SGHNT and CDR2 is YYREEE (reference sequence). The V and J genes are TRBV5-4 and TRBJ2-1; a weak D match, TRBD2 (8 bases). The material sequenced was PBMCs. This TCR derives from a woman aged 18-29 years in good health and CMV-seronegative. The CDR3 DNA follows: TGTGCCAGCAGGGGGAAGGGGGCGGGGGGTTACAATGAGCAGTTCTTC. It specifies CASRGKGAGGYNEQFF.